This T cell receptor beta chain was documented in a study of T cell changes during pregnancy in multiple sclerosis. The table came from immunoSEQ multiplex PCR; TCRdb's copy has only in-frame clones and leaves some out. The table lists 73,000 or so clones, roughly nine tenths of them singletons. In germline, CDR1 is MNHNY, CDR2 SVGAGI (reference sequence). The germline V and J ends were trimmed by 4 bases and 5 bases, with 11 bases remaining between them. There are 13 residues in the CDR3. The V gene is TRBV6-6, the J gene TRBJ1-2; a weak D match, TRBD1 (5 bases). The clonotype comes from a female donor with multiple sclerosis, enrolled in a pregnancy study. Sequenced material: peripheral blood, taken in the second trimester of pregnancy. CDR3 protein: CASSSGMGYGYTF. CDR3 DNA sequence: TGTGCCAGCAGTTCAGGGATGGGGTATGGCTACACCTTC.